The T cell receptor (beta chain) described here comes from a study of CD8+CD57+ T cells in acquired aplastic anemia. Study details: Sorted cells (CD4+ and CD8+) yielded DNA amounts that averaged about 3.1 ug.

This clonotype appeared many times. The junction departs from germline at one end; a sequencing error may be responsible. Profiling that covered TCR beta VDJ and CDR3 relied on genomic DNA as its template. TCRdb processed the reads anew with MiXCR; each CDR3 protein has one entry. The table includes 200,000 or so distinct CDR3 sequences, over 60% detected once. The sequenced sample was sorted CD4+, CD8+, or CD8+CD57+ T cells (not recorded which) from PBMCs. The clonotype was recovered from a human donor with severe aplastic anemia or a healthy control (not recorded which).

CDR3 in amino acids: CASSLSFEQYF. The CDR3 DNA is TGTGCCAGCAGCTTGTCCTTCGAGCAGTACTTC. The chain carries TRBV5-5 and TRBJ2-7; no clear D. Germline loops: CDR1 SGHKS, CDR2 YYEKEE (reference sequence). The CDR3 sequence is 11 residues long. The full variable domain, in which reference TRBV5-5 and TRBJ2-7 provide the parts outside the CDR3, is DAGVTQSPTHLIKTRGQQVTLRCSPISGHKSVSWYQQVLGQGPQFIFQYYEKEERGRGNFPDRFSARQFPNYSSELNVNALLLGDSALYLCASSLSFEQYFGPGTRLTVT.